Listed here are 26 T cell receptor beta chains from one sample, sequenced in a study of blood T cells in healthy people across ages. The authors ran a second PCR of 7 to 11 cycles using a sample-barcoded 5' primer and a J-beta primer mix. TCRdb fed the 5' RACE reads into MiXCR, producing one record per CDR3 protein. The sample carries some 1.5 million distinct CDR3 sequences, 28% recorded once. The sequenced sample consisted of blood. The receptors here all came from a woman in her twenties or thirties in good health.

This clonotype appeared a few times. The rearrangement links TRBV6-5 to TRBJ2-3; D perhaps matches TRBD2 (5 bases). The CDR3 runs to 14 residues. Looked up from germline, CDR1 is MNHEY and CDR2 is SVGAGI. Trimming left V 6 bases short and J 0 bases short, with 10 bases between. The CDR3 region is CASSRGFSTDTQYF. In DNA form, the CDR3 reads TGTGCCAGCAGCCGAGGGTTCAGCACAGATACGCAGTATTTT.

V and J are TRBV20-1 and TRBJ2-3; D unresolved. Germline V gene sequence: CDR1 DFQATT, CDR2 SNEGSKA (reference sequence). This CDR3 is built from 14 residues. V shed 0 bases and J shed 3 bases, with 10 bases lying between them. Here the CDR3 reads CSARELKMTDTQYF. The CDR3 DNA reads TGCAGTGCTAGAGAACTAAAAATGACAGATACGCAGTATTTT.

This chain links TRBV7-8 with TRBJ1-2, with TRBD1 identical over 8 bases. V lost 5 bases and J lost 6; bases outside the gene matches: 11. Germline CDR1 reads SGHVS; CDR2 reads FQNEAQ. The CDR3 has 15 amino acids. The CDR3 DNA sequence: TGTGCCAGCAGCCCCCCGTTGGACAGGGATGATGGCTACACCTTC. Protein: CASSPPLDRDDGYTF.

Of note for this clonotype: One end of the junction is discordant with germline, which a read error may explain. The rearrangement joins TRBV4-3 to TRBJ1-4; tentative D call: TRBD1 (6 bases). The CDR3 loop spans 15 amino acids. From germline, CDR1 is LGHNA and CDR2 YSLEER. In DNA, the CDR3 is TGCGCCGGCAGCCACGGAACAGGGAGGGGTGAAAAACTGTTTTTT. This encodes CAGSHGTGRGEKLFF.

This clonotype was counted at least ten times. The chain joins TRBV5-1 to TRBJ2-7; TRBD1 matches at 11 bases. CDR3 size: 14 residues. Germline CDR1 reads SGHRS; CDR2 reads YFSETQ. J lost 6 bases, V lost 4 bases, and 6 bases had no gene match. The CDR3 loop reads CASSQGTGGREQYF. In DNA, the CDR3 is TGCGCCAGCAGCCAAGGGACAGGGGGACGCGAGCAGTACTTC.

This clonotype has only a few counts. The J gene is TRBJ2-7, the V gene TRBV5-1, with 8 bases lining up with TRBD1. Unmatched junction bases numbered 16, after V lost 4 bases and J lost 7 bases. Per the germline V gene, CDR1 is SGHRS and CDR2 is YFSETQ. This CDR3 has 16 residues. The DNA of the CDR3 is TGCGCCAGCAGCATTAGTGGACAGGGCCGTTTACGGGAGCAGTACTTC. Its protein is CASSISGQGRLREQYF.

At least ten counts were recorded for this clonotype. The rearrangement links TRBV6-4 to TRBJ1-2; the D gene is possibly TRBD1 (6 bases). V was shortened by 0 bases and J by 4 bases, with 12 bases between the two germline ends. Germline V gene sequence: CDR1 MRHNA, CDR2 SNTAGT. This CDR3 spans 15 amino acids. CDR3 amino acids: CASSDSVGGRYGYTF. The CDR3 DNA sequence: TGTGCCAGCAGTGACTCGGTAGGGGGTCGCTATGGCTACACCTTC.

This chain joins TRBV12-5 and TRBJ2-1, with D perhaps given as TRBD1 or TRBD2 (5 bases each). CDR3 length: 13 residues. The germline V and J ends were trimmed by 2 bases and 11 bases, with 13 bases remaining between them. Germline V gives CDR1 LGHNT, CDR2 FRNRAP. CDR3 coding DNA: TGTGCTAGTGGTTTGTCCGGGACCGAACAGCAGTTCTTC. Protein: CASGLSGTEQQFF. Supplemented by reference TRBV12-5 and TRBJ2-1, the full variable domain reads DARVTQTPRHKVTEMGQEVTMRCQPILGHNTVFWYRQTMMQGLELLAYFRNRAPLDDSGMPKDRFSAEMPDATLATLKIQPSEPRDSAVYFCASGLSGTEQQFFGPGTRLTVL.

On this clonotype itself: One end of the junction is discordant with germline, which a read error may explain. This chain uses TRBV6-2 or TRBV6-3 with TRBJ2-1; tentatively, D is TRBD1 (5 bases). The CDR3 sequence is 11 residues long. Germline CDR1 is MNHEY and CDR2 is SVGEGT. The CDR3 protein is CASGYAQGRFF. The CDR3 DNA is TGTGCCAGCGGTTACGCCCAGGGCCGGTTCTTC.

The chain combines TRBV10-1 with TRBJ2-3; 15 positions agree with TRBD2. With 0 bases clipped from V and 6 bases from J, the junction kept 1 base outside the gene matches. CDR1 and CDR2 from the germline V gene are WNHNN and SYGVQD (reference sequence). This CDR3 spans 16 amino acids. DNA for the CDR3: TGCGCCAGCAGTGAGTCGGGACTAGCGGGGGGTGATACGCAGTATTTT. This codes for CASSESGLAGGDTQYF.

This clonotype turned up a few times. This rearrangement joins TRBV6-1 to TRBJ2-7; no firm D call. Per the germline V gene, CDR1 is MNHNS and CDR2 is SASEGT. The CDR3 has 13 amino acids. The V end lost 2 bases, the J end lost 2 bases, and 7 bases lay between the germline ends. The CDR3 spells CASSEFPPYEQYF. The CDR3 nucleotides are TGTGCCAGCAGTGAATTTCCCCCCTACGAGCAGTACTTC.

A remark on this clonotype: Germline is not matched at one junction end, which may reflect a read error. The chain is built from TRBV27 and TRBJ2-1; D is unclear. The CDR3 covers 14 residues. In germline, CDR1 is MNHEY, CDR2 SMNVEV (reference sequence). The CDR3 sequence: CSSSLMARYNEQFF. In nucleotides, the CDR3 is TGTTCCAGCAGTCTGATGGCGAGATACAATGAGCAGTTCTTC.

This clonotype appeared a few times. The genes are TRBV5-6 and TRBJ2-7; D possibly matches TRBD1 or TRBD2 (5 bases each). Germline V lookup: CDR1 SGHDT, CDR2 YYEEEE. V was cut by 3 bases and J by 0 bases, with 22 bases left in between. The CDR3 extends over 18 amino acids. The CDR3 loop reads CASSYGPIRDGNSYEQYF. For the CDR3, the DNA is TGTGCCAGCAGCTATGGTCCAATCCGGGACGGTAACTCCTACGAGCAGTACTTC.

This clonotype has at least ten counts. This chain joins TRBV19 and TRBJ2-5, with 9 bases that match TRBD1. The J segment lost 5 bases and the V segment lost 5 bases, leaving 12 bases of the junction unmatched. The CDR3 covers 16 residues. The germline V gene has CDR1 LNHDA and CDR2 SQIVND (reference sequence). CDR3 bases: TGTGCCAGTAGTGCGCCGGGACAGGGATCCCCGGAGACCCAGTACTTC. Translated: CASSAPGQGSPETQYF.

A remark on this clonotype: A read error is possible here, since a much larger clone lies one base away. V gene TRBV7-2 combines with J gene TRBJ1-5; D uncertain. The CDR3 spans 12 residues. Germline V gene lookup returns CDR1 SGHTA and CDR2 FQGNSA. Trimming removed 7 bases from V and 0 bases from J, with 4 bases in between. CDR3 in amino acids: CASTHSNQPQHF. In DNA, the CDR3 is TGTGCCAGCACCCATAGCAATCAGCCCCAGCATTTT.

This clonotype turned up a few times. The V call is TRBV5-5, the J call TRBJ2-1, with TRBD1 matching 8 bases. Trimming at V came to 5 bases and at J to 12 bases, leaving 13 bases not matched to a gene. The germline CDR1 and CDR2 sequences are SGHKS and YYEKEE (reference sequence). This CDR3 is 14 amino acids long. CDR3 region: CASSYQDREFRQFF. CDR3 nucleotide sequence: TGTGCCAGCAGTTACCAGGACAGGGAGTTTAGGCAGTTCTTC.

The gene calls are TRBV5-1 and TRBJ1-1; D call uncertain. The CDR3 is 15 residues long. The V gene lost 0 bases and the J gene lost 0 bases, with 9 bases spanning the gap. Per the germline V gene, CDR1 is SGHRS and CDR2 is YFSETQ. The CDR3 spells CASSLVRGMNTEAFF. CDR3 sequence (DNA): TGCGCCAGCAGCTTGGTGCGGGGAATGAACACTGAAGCTTTCTTT.

The table lists this clonotype with a few counts. The rearrangement links TRBV7-2 to TRBJ2-7; no definite D call. The germline V and J ends were trimmed by 2 bases and 6 bases, with 8 bases remaining between them. Looked up from germline, CDR1 is SGHTA and CDR2 is FQGNSA. This CDR3 comprises 12 residues. The DNA for the CDR3 is TGTGCCAGCAGCTTACCCCCCGCCGAGCAGTACTTC. It is translated as CASSLPPAEQYF.

At least ten counts were recorded for this clonotype. V is TRBV3-1 and J is TRBJ2-5; D remains ambiguous. This CDR3 region has 16 residues. Trimming took off 2 bases at V and 0 bases at J, with 13 bases between the two ends. Per the germline V gene, CDR1 is LGHDT and CDR2 is YNNKEL (reference sequence). CDR3 nucleotide sequence: TGTGCCAGCAGCCAACCGTCGACCTCGAACCAAGAGACCCAGTACTTC. The encoded protein is CASSQPSTSNQETQYF.

In regard to this clonotype: Just one base apart from a much larger clone, this may be a read error. V gene TRBV7-9 combines with J gene TRBJ2-1; D remains unclear. This CDR3 spans 15 amino acids. Germline V gene sequence: CDR1 SEHNR, CDR2 FQNEAQ (reference sequence). V lost 7 bases to trimming and J lost 0 bases, with 13 bases between them. Here the CDR3 reads CASKGGPSSYNEQFF. CDR3 nucleotide sequence: TGTGCCAGCAAGGGTGGGCCGAGCTCCTACAATGAGCAGTTCTTC. The full variable domain, completed using reference TRBV7-9 and TRBJ2-1, is DTGVSQNPRHKITKRGQNVTFRCDPISEHNRLYWYRQTLGQGPEFLTYFQNEAQLEKSRLLSDRFSAERPKGSFSTLEIQRTEQGDSAMYLCASKGGPSSYNEQFFGPGTRLTVL.

This clonotype was detected ten times or more. The CDR3 loop reads CSVAGTRSYEQYF. The DNA for the CDR3 is TGCAGCGTTGCTGGGACCCGCTCCTACGAGCAGTACTTC. This sequence joins TRBV29-1 and TRBJ2-7; the D call may be TRBD1 or TRBD2 (5 bases each). Germline assignment: CDR1 SQVTM and CDR2 ANQGSEA. Between the trimmed V and J ends, which lost 4 bases and 0 bases, there was a span of 10 bases. The CDR3 extends over 13 amino acids.

The DNA of the CDR3 is TGCAGCGTTCTCTTTGGGACAGGGGGGAATGAGCAGTTCTTC. It specifies CSVLFGTGGNEQFF. The rearrangement links TRBV29-1 to TRBJ2-1, with 11 bases identical to TRBD1. The V gene's germline CDR1 is SQVTM and CDR2 ANQGSEA. V shed 5 bases and J 7 bases; nucleotides not matched to a gene: 7. This CDR3 region has 14 residues.

This clonotype showed up just a few times. The V gene is TRBV20-1, the J gene TRBJ2-1; 9 bases line up with TRBD2. Germline loops: CDR1 DFQATT, CDR2 SNEGSKA (reference sequence). This CDR3 is built from 14 residues. V lost 3 bases, J lost 8 bases, and 8 bases stayed unmatched. CDR3 amino acids: CSASRLSGSDEQFF. In DNA form, the CDR3 reads TGCAGTGCTAGCCGCCTTAGCGGGAGCGATGAGCAGTTCTTC.

As to this clonotype: Germline is not matched at one junction end, which may reflect a read error. The DNA for the CDR3 is TGTGCCAGTAGTTACGGCGGCAGGGCGGACACTGAAGCTTTCTTT. Translation: CASSYGGRADTEAFF. The genes are TRBV6-6 and TRBJ1-1; D might be TRBD1 (5 bases). The CDR3 length is 15 residues. The germline gives CDR1 MNHNY, CDR2 SVGAGI (reference sequence).

The chain employs TRBV7-9 and TRBJ1-3; 8 nucleotides agree with TRBD1. From germline, CDR1 is SEHNR and CDR2 FQNEAQ (reference sequence). The J segment lost 4 bases and the V segment lost 2 bases, leaving 4 bases of the junction unmatched. The CDR3 length is 15 residues. The CDR3 sequence: CASSLTGQGGNTIYF. CDR3 nucleotides: TGTGCCAGCAGCTTAACAGGACAGGGAGGAAACACCATATATTTT.

The chain joins TRBV7-8 to TRBJ2-5, with 8 bases that match TRBD1. This CDR3 spans 16 amino acids. Germline CDR1 and CDR2: SGHVS and FQNEAQ. The trim removed 5 bases at V and 1 base at J, leaving 9 bases unmatched. CDR3 sequence reads: CASSPIMGQAQETQYF. CDR3 coding DNA: TGTGCCAGCAGCCCGATAATGGGACAGGCCCAAGAGACCCAGTACTTC.